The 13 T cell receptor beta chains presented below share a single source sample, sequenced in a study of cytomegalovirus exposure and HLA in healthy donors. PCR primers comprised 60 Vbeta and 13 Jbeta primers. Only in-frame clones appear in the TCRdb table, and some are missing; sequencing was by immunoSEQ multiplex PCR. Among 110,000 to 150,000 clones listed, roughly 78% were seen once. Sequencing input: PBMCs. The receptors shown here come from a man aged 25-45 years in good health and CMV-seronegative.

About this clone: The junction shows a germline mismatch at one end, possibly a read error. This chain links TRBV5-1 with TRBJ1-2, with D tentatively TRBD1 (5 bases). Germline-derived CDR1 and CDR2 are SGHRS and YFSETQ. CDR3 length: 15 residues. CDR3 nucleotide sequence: TGCGCCAGCAGCTTGGCAGCAGGGTCCTCCTATGGCTACCCCTTC. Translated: CASSLAAGSSYGYPF.

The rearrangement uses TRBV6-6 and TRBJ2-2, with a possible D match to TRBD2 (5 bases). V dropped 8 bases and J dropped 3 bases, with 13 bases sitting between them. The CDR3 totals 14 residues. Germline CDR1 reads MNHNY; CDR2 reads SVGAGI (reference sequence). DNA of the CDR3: TGTGCCAGCTCGGGCGAGAGGGACACCGGGGAGCTGTTTTTT. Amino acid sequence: CASSGERDTGELFF.

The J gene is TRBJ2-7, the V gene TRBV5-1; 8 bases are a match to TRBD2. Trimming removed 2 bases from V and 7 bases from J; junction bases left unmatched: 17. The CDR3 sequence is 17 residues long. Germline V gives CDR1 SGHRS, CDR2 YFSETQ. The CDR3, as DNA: TGCGCCAGCAGCTTAGGTATTGGAGCGGGGGCGGTTGGGGAGCAGTACTTC. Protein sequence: CASSLGIGAGAVGEQYF.

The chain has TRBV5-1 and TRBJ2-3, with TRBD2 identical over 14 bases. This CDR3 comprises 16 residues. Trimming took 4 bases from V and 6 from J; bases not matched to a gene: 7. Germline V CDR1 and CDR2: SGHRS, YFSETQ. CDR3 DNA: TGCGCCAGCAGCCGGGGACTAGCGGGAGCCGGGGATACGCAGTATTTT. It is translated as CASSRGLAGAGDTQYF.

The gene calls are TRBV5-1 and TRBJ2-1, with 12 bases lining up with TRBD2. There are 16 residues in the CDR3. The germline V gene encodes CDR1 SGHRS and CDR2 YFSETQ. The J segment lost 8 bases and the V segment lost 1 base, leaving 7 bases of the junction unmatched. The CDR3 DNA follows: TGCGCCAGCAGCTTGATGCTAGCGGGAGGGCAGCATGAGCAGTTCTTC. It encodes CASSLMLAGGQHEQFF.

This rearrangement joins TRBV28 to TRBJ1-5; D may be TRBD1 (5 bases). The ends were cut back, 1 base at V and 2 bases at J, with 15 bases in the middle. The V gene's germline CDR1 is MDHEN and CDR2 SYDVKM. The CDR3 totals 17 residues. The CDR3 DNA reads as TGTGCCAGCAGTTTATTGCCAGGGAGGCCTCGCAATCAGCCCCAGCATTTT. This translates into CASSLLPGRPRNQPQHF.

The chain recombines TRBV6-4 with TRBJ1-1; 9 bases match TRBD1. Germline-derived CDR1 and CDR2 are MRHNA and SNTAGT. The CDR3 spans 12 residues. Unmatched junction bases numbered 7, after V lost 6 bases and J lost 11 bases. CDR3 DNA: TGTGCCAGCAGCGAGGGACAGGGCCAGGCTTTCTTT. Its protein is CASSEGQGQAFF.

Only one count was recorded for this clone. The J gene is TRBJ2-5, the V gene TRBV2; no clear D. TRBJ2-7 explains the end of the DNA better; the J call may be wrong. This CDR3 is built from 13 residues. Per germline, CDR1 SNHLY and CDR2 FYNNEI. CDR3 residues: CASDPISTYEQYF. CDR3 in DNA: TGTGCCAGCGATCCGATTAGTACCTACGAGCAGTACTTC.

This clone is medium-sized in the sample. In nucleotides, the CDR3 is TGCGCCAGCAGCCAAGATCAGGGCTCTGGGGCCAACGTCCTGACTTTC. It translates to CASSQDQGSGANVLTF. J is TRBJ2-6 and V is TRBV4-1, with D tentatively TRBD1 (5 bases). This CDR3 has 16 residues. The V end lost 0 bases, the J end lost 0 bases, and 6 bases lay between the germline ends. The germline gives CDR1 MGHRA, CDR2 YSYEKL.

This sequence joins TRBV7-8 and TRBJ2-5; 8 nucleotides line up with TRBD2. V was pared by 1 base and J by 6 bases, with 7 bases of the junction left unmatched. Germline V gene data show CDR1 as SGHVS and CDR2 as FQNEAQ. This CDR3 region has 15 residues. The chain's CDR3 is CASSLELAEAQTQYF. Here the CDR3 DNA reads TGTGCCAGCAGCTTAGAACTAGCGGAAGCACAGACCCAGTACTTC.

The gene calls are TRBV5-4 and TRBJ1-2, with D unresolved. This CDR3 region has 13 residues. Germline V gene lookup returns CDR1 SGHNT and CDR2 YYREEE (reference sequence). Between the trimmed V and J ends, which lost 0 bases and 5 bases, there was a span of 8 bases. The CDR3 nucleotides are TGTGCCAGCAGCTTGGACTCGCATTATGGCTACACCTTC. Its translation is CASSLDSHYGYTF.

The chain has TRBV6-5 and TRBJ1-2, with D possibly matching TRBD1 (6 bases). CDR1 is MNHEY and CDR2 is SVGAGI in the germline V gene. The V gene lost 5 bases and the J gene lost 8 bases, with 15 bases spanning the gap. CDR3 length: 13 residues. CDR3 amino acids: CASSARTVDGYTF. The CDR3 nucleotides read TGTGCCAGCAGTGCTCGGACAGTTGACGGCTACACCTTC.

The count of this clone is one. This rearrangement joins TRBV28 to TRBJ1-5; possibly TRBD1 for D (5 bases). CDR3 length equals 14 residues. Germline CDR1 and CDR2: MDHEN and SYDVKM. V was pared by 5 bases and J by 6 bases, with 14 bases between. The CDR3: CASSESGLRQPQHF. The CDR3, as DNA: TGTGCCAGCAGTGAATCAGGGTTGCGTCAGCCCCAGCATTTT.